These 9 T cell receptor beta chains were sequenced from one sample in a study of blood T cells in healthy people across ages. The use of a sample-barcoded 5' primer and a J-beta primer mix characterized a second PCR of about 6 to 12 cycles. TCRdb reanalysed the 5' RACE reads using MiXCR and keeps one entry per CDR3 protein. Among more than 700,000 distinct CDR3 sequences listed, 35% to 60% were seen once. Input material: blood. The receptor source for this set is an older man in good health.

The chain employs TRBV5-1 and TRBJ1-2; tentatively, D is TRBD1 (5 bases). CDR1 is SGHRS and CDR2 is YFSETQ in the germline V gene. Trimming pared 4 bases from V and 6 bases from J, leaving 10 bases between. This CDR3 region has 12 residues. The CDR3 here is CASSMGGDGYTF. The CDR3 coding sequence is TGCGCCAGCAGCATGGGAGGGGATGGCTACACCTTC.

This clonotype has only a few counts. The rearrangement joins TRBV19 to TRBJ2-7; the D gene is possibly TRBD1 (6 bases). V lost 5 bases and J lost 7, with 24 bases in between. The CDR3 is made up of 16 amino acids. The germline V gene encodes CDR1 LNHDA and CDR2 SQIVND (reference sequence). This chain's CDR3 is CASSPSGRQGMGEQYF. The CDR3 DNA sequence: TGTGCCAGTAGTCCCTCTGGGCGGCAGGGGATGGGGGAGCAGTACTTC.

V usage is TRBV27 and J usage is TRBJ2-7; TRBD2 agrees at 9 bases. CDR1 MNHEY and CDR2 SMNVEV come from the germline V gene (reference sequence). V lost 7 bases and J lost 2; bases outside the gene matches: 6. CDR3 length equals 14 residues. The CDR3, as DNA: TGTGCCAGCAAACCGAGCGGGAGGCCCTACGAGCAGTACTTC. It codes for CASKPSGRPYEQYF.

CDR3 amino acids: CASSPEGLAGSTYEQFF. The CDR3, as DNA: TGTGCCAGCAGCCCTGAGGGATTAGCGGGGAGCACCTACGAGCAGTTCTTC. V and J are TRBV7-2 and TRBJ2-1, with 8 nucleotides matching TRBD2. The CDR3 length is 17 residues. Germline values: CDR1 SGHTA, CDR2 FQGNSA. With V trimmed by 5 bases and J by 10 bases, 19 bases remained unmatched.

The chain employs TRBV3-1 and TRBJ2-5; 15 positions agree with TRBD2. V lost 3 bases and J lost 5; bases outside the gene matches: 10. The CDR3 is made up of 18 amino acids. Germline CDR1 and CDR2: LGHDT and YNNKEL (reference sequence). The CDR3 bases are TGTGCCAGCAGCCAGGTGGGCGGGACTAGCGGGAGGATCGAGACCCAGTACTTC. It yields the protein CASSQVGGTSGRIETQYF.

As to this clonotype: A read error is possible here, since a much larger clone lies one base away. Given the absence of the conserved phenylalanine or tryptophan at the CDR3 end, a read error is likely. The chain employs TRBV5-1 and TRBJ2-5, with D possibly matching TRBD2 (6 bases). The length of the CDR3 is 16 residues. The V end lost 3 bases, the J end lost 4 bases, and 19 bases lay between the germline ends. Per germline, CDR1 SGHRS and CDR2 YFSETQ. The CDR3: CASSSSPGRARETQYL. DNA of the CDR3: TGCGCCAGCAGCTCCTCTCCCGGGAGAGCGAGAGAGACCCAGTACCTC.

In the case of this clonotype: This may arise from a read error, as a much more abundant clone is one base away. The chain carries TRBV7-2 and TRBJ2-7; no clear D gene. This CDR3 spans 14 amino acids. Between the trimmed V and J ends, which lost 5 bases and 5 bases, there was a span of 16 bases. Germline values: CDR1 SGHTA, CDR2 FQGNSA. The CDR3 is CASSVVPEAHEQYF. In DNA, the CDR3 is TGTGCCAGCAGCGTAGTTCCCGAGGCCCACGAGCAGTACTTC.

The rearrangement joins TRBV5-6 to TRBJ2-5; 7 bases map to TRBD2. The CDR3 extends over 15 amino acids. CDR1 and CDR2 (germline): SGHDT, YYEEEE. Trimming cost V 3 bases and J 11 bases; bases outside gene matches: 16. The CDR3 loop reads CASSWVAGAANEQYF. The CDR3 DNA is TGTGCCAGCAGCTGGGTGGCGGGAGCGGCCAATGAGCAGTACTTC.

The V and J genes are TRBV18 and TRBJ2-1; either TRBD1 or TRBD2 may supply D (5 bases each). CDR3 length equals 15 residues. Germline V gene data show CDR1 as KGHSH and CDR2 as LQKENI. The V gene lost 3 bases and the J gene lost 5 bases, with 14 bases spanning the gap. Written as DNA, the CDR3 is TGTGCCAGCTCACCCGGGACCCGACCCAACAATGAGCAGTTCTTC. As protein: CASSPGTRPNNEQFF. The full variable domain, completed using reference TRBV18 and TRBJ2-1, is NAGVMQNPRHLVRRRGQEARLRCSPMKGHSHVYWYRQLPEEGLKFMVYLQKENIIDESGMPKERFSAEFPKEGPSILRIQQVVRGDSAAYFCASSPGTRPNNEQFFGPGTRLTVL.